This T cell receptor beta chain was recorded in a study of shared clonotypes between healthy human individuals. This CDR3 has 15 residues. With 5 bases clipped from V and 5 bases from J, the junction kept 9 bases outside the gene matches. Germline CDR1 is KGHSH and CDR2 is LQKENI. Donors were Caucasian adults residing in Nashville, Tennessee, USA. Unsorted samples, those not sorted, used approximately 100 million PBMCs for genomic DNA. Sequencing was at deep level. The sequencing of unsorted PBMC DNA took place on ten immunoSEQ deep assay plates. Sequencing was performed with immunoSEQ multiplex PCR; in TCRdb, only in-frame clones are kept and a portion is missing. The repertoire consists of nearly 500,000 clones, with roughly four fifths occurring once and the leading ten covering over 10%.

Sequences were obtained from PBMCs. The TCR was taken from a woman in her thirties or forties in good health. Some clones in this sample may be carry-over from other donors' samples. The rearrangement joins TRBV18 to TRBJ2-5; TRBD2 agrees at 9 bases. CDR3 amino acids: CASSIGVAGEETQYF. The CDR3 DNA is TGTGCCAGCTCAATCGGGGTAGCGGGAGAGGAGACCCAGTACTTC.